Following are 3 T cell receptor beta chains from one sample sequenced in a study of blood T cell repertoires in COVID-19. TCRdb's copy holds only in-frame clones and misses some; the assay was immunoSEQ multiplex PCR. Found here are about 470,000 clones, about nine tenths of them singletons; the top ten hold under 0.75%. Sequencing was carried out using PBMCs or T cells enriched from blood (not recorded which). The receptors stem from a woman aged 18-29 years who had recovered from COVID-19.

The V and J genes are TRBV30 and TRBJ2-3; D may be TRBD2 (6 bases). This CDR3 has 13 amino acids. Germline values: CDR1 GTSNPN, CDR2 SVGIG (reference sequence). With 7 bases removed from V and 0 bases from J, the gap between germline ends came to 11 bases. The CDR3 DNA reads TGTGCCTTAAGCGGAGGGAGCACAGATACGCAGTATTTT. Residues: CALSGGSTDTQYF.

V is TRBV19 and J is TRBJ2-3; weak D call: TRBD2 (6 bases). CDR1 is LNHDA and CDR2 is SQIVND in the germline V gene (reference sequence). This CDR3 region has 13 residues. Trimming cost V 7 bases and J 5 bases, with 13 bases left between them. The CDR3 is CASTHQGGDTQYF. The CDR3, as DNA: TGTGCCAGTACCCATCAGGGAGGAGATACGCAGTATTTT.

The chain links TRBV30 to TRBJ1-6; 7 positions match TRBD1. Germline trimming cut 6 bases from V and 7 bases from J; bases unmatched to any gene: 3. Germline loops: CDR1 GTSNPN, CDR2 SVGIG (reference sequence). CDR3 length: 12 residues. This chain's CDR3 is CACDRENSPLHF. The CDR3 bases are TGTGCCTGTGACAGGGAGAATTCACCCCTCCACTTT. The entire variable domain, with the rest obtained from reference TRBV30 and TRBJ1-6, is as follows: SQTIHQWPATLVQPVGSPLSLECTVEGTSNPNLYWYRQAAGRGLQLLFYSVGIGQISSEVPQNLSASRPQDRQFILSSKKLLLSDSGFYLCACDRENSPLHFGNGTRLTVT.